Below, one TCR beta chain is given with its context. Each CDR3 protein gets one entry after TCRdb re-called the 5' RACE reads with MiXCR. The sample holds roughly 70,000 distinct CDR3 sequences, around 14% seen once. V lost 5 bases and J lost 11; bases outside the gene matches: 4. Germline CDR1 is SGDLS and CDR2 is YYNGEE. The CDR3 length is 11 residues. The sample originates from a study of early T cells in non-severe SARS-CoV-2 infection. V gene TRBV9 combines with J gene TRBJ2-1, with 7 positions matching TRBD1. The sequenced material came from whole blood. This receptor was obtained from an adult who was a healthcare worker with PCR-confirmed SARS-CoV-2 infection or an uninfected control (not recorded which). The CDR3 DNA sequence: TGTGCCAGCAGTAAGGGGGCGCAGCAGTTCTTC. This translates into CASSKGAQQFF.